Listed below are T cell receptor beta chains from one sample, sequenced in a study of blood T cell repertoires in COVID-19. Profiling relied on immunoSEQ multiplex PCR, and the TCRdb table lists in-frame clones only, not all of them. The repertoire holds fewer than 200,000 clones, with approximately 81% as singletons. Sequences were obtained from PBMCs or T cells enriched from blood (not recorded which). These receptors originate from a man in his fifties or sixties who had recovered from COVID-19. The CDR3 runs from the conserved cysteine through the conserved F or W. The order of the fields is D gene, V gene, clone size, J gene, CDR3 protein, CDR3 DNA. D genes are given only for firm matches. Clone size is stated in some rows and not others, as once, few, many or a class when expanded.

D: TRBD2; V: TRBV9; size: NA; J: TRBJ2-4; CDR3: CASSVGRGLNIQYF; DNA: TGTGCCAGCAGCGTAGGGCGGGGGTTAAACATTCAGTACTTC
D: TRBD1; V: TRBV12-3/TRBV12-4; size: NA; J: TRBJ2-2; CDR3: CASRDRGLRELFF; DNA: TGTGCCAGCAGGGACAGGGGGCTAAGGGAGCTGTTTTTT
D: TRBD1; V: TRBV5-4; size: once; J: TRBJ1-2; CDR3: CASSLYRTGYGYTF; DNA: TGTGCCAGCAGCTTATATCGGACAGGATACGGCTACACCTTC
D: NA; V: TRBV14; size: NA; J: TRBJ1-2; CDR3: CASSQSGGGGYGYTF; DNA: TGTGCCAGCAGCCAGTCGGGAGGCGGGGGCTATGGCTACACCTTC
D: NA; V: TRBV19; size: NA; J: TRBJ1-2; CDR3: CASSDLGRTNYGYTF; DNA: TGTGCCAGTAGTGATTTGGGCAGAACTAACTATGGCTACACCTTC
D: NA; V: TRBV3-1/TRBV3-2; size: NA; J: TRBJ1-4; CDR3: CASSPLNEKLFF; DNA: TGTGCCAGCAGCCCCCTTAATGAAAAACTGTTTTTT
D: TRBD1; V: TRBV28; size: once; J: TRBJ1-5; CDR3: CASRQGGLGNQPQHF; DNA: TGTGCCAGCAGACAAGGGGGCTTAGGGAATCAGCCCCAGCATTTT
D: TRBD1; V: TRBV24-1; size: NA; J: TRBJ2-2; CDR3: CATRQGRNTGELFF; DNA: TGTGCCACAAGACAGGGGAGAAACACCGGGGAGCTGTTTTTT
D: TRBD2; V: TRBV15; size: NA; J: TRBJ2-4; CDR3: CATSGRATGGNIQYF; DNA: TGTGCCACCAGCGGGCGAGCGACGGGGGGAAACATTCAGTACTTC
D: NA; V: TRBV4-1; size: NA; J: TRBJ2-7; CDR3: CASSQVSTGTYEQYF; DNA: TGCGCCAGCAGCCAAGTTTCCACAGGTACCTACGAGCAGTACTTC
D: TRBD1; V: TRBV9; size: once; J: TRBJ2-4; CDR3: CASSPGTGTAKNIQYF; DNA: TGTGCCAGCAGCCCCGGGACAGGAACAGCCAAAAACATTCAGTACTTC
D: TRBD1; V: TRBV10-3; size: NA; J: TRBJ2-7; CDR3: CAISSGQGLGEQYF; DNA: TGTGCCATCAGTTCGGGACAGGGTTTAGGCGAGCAGTACTTC
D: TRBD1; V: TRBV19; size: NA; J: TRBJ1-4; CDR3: CASGTDTYHEKLFF; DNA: TGTGCCAGTGGGACAGACACTTATCATGAAAAACTGTTTTTT
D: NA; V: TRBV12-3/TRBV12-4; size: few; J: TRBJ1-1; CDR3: CASSRGGTEAFF; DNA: TGTGCCAGCAGCCGAGGGGGCACTGAAGCTTTCTTT
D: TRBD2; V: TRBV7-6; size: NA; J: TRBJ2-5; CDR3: CASSFPPGGARETQYF; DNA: TGTGCCAGCAGCTTTCCCCCCGGGGGGGCTCGGGAGACCCAGTACTTC
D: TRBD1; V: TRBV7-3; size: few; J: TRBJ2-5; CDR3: CASSLTPGQGIQTQYF; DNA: TGTGCCAGCAGCTTAACCCCGGGACAGGGGATCCAGACCCAGTACTTC
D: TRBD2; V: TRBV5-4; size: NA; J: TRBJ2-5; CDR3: CASSLGTSGIGETQYF; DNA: TGTGCCAGCAGCTTGGGTACTAGCGGGATAGGGGAGACCCAGTACTTC